This TCR beta chain was identified in a study of response to subunit inactivated influenza vaccine. Study-wide results and caveats: New T cells are recruited in small numbers by each seasonal influenza vaccination, according to the authors' suggestion.

Each CDR3 protein gets one entry after TCRdb re-called the RT-PCR reads with MiXCR. This table holds 150,000 or so distinct CDR3 sequences, about 11% found once. A word on this clonotype: The target antigen is unknown.

This TCR came from a man in his forties or fifties who received an inactivated influenza vaccine. The sample consisted of non-naive T cells sorted from PBMCs, taken about 40 days after vaccination.

CDR3 bases: TGTGCCAGCAGTTTACGGAATGAAGCTTTCTTT. It specifies CASSLRNEAFF. V usage is TRBV12-3 or TRBV12-4 and J usage is TRBJ1-1; D uncertain. V lost 2 bases to trimming and J lost 7 bases, with 5 bases between them. The CDR3 is 11 residues long.